The clone carrying this T cell receptor beta chain was counted only a few times. Its matching antigen is unknown. The sample belongs to a study of Ad26.COV2.S vaccination and SARS-CoV-2 variants. Study at large: This donor came from the COV1001 trial of Ad26.COV2.S. Recipients of Ad26.COV2.S got it intramuscularly, once or twice 56 days apart.

Treatment defined: roughly 19 received Ad26.COV2.S at low or high dose, single or two shots; roughly five received placebo; per-sample allocation not given. Sampling happened 63 days after the first vaccine or placebo injection. Expression of Wuhan-strain SARS-CoV-2 spike came from the Ad26 vector that formed the vaccine. The method was immunoSEQ multiplex PCR; TCRdb's version includes in-frame clones alone and lacks a portion of them. The sample has hundreds of thousands of clones, 75% to 90% seen once. V was trimmed by 4 bases and J by 4 bases, leaving 9 bases between them. Germline V gene lookup returns CDR1 SGHKS and CDR2 YYEKEE (reference sequence). The CDR3 covers 12 residues. Study-level findings and limits: Assessments of TCR breadth and depth may have underestimated the total T cell responses.

The receptor was isolated from a person aged 18-60 years who received the Ad26.COV2.S COVID-19 vaccine or a placebo. The chain combines TRBV5-5 with TRBJ2-7; no clear D gene. The sample in question was peripheral blood, obtained in a trial of Ad26.COV2.S vaccine versus placebo. CDR3 nucleotide sequence: TGTGCCAGCAGCGCGAATATGTACGAGCAGTACTTC. Encoded protein: CASSANMYEQYF.